This T cell receptor beta chain was obtained from a study of cytomegalovirus exposure and HLA in healthy donors. About the research overall: Assignment to the Caucasian-associated ancestry cluster applied to around 82% of the approximately 420 genotyped donors.

Study-wide points: Later analysis demonstrated an association between a missense DCLRE1C variant and TCR beta V- and J-gene trimming.

The PCR made use of 60 Vbeta and 13 Jbeta primers. Using immunoSEQ multiplex PCR, the repertoire was profiled, and TCRdb retains in-frame clones only, with some absent. The table records 100,000 to 150,000 clones, roughly 80% of them present only once. Turning to this clone: Its specificity is unknown.

This receptor was identified in a boy aged 5-17 years in good health and CMV-seronegative. Sequenced input: PBMCs.

The DNA of the CDR3 is TGCGCCAGCAGTTTTACAGGGGGCGACGAGCAGTACTTC. Residues: CASSFTGGDEQYF. The J gene is TRBJ2-7, the V gene TRBV4-1; TRBD1 matches at 9 bases. The CDR3 has 13 amino acids. With V trimmed by 6 bases and J by 5 bases, 5 bases remained unmatched. Per the germline V gene, CDR1 is MGHRA and CDR2 is YSYEKL.